The entry below describes one TCR beta chain. Antigen: not known. Both 60 Vbeta primers and 13 Jbeta primers went into the PCR. Only in-frame clones appear in the TCRdb table, and some are missing; sequencing was by immunoSEQ multiplex PCR. This sample has some 120,000 clones, with less than 75% found just once. This entry is derived from a study of cytomegalovirus exposure and HLA in healthy donors. Study-wide points: Published work reported that the classifier diagnosed cytomegalovirus status with high specificity and sensitivity.

In germline, CDR1 is SGHVS, CDR2 FQNEAQ. V lost 5 bases, J lost 1 base, and 4 bases lay in between. The CDR3 runs 12 residues. The specimen sequenced was PBMCs. The clonotype was recovered from a woman in her forties in good health and CMV-seronegative. The V and J genes are TRBV7-8 and TRBJ2-3, with D unclear. The CDR3: CASSLRTDTQYF. CDR3 bases: TGTGCCAGCAGCCTCCGCACAGATACGCAGTATTTT.